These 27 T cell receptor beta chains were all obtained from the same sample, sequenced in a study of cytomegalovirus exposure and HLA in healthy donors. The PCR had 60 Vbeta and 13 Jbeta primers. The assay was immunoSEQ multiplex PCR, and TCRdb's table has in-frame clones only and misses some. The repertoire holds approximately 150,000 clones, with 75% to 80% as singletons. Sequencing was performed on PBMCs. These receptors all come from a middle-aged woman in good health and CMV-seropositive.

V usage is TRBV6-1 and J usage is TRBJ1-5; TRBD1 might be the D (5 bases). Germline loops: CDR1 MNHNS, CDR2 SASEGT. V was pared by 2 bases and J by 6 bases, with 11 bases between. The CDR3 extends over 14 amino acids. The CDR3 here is CASSEITGGQPQHF. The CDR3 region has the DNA TGTGCCAGCAGTGAAATAACCGGGGGTCAGCCCCAGCATTTT.

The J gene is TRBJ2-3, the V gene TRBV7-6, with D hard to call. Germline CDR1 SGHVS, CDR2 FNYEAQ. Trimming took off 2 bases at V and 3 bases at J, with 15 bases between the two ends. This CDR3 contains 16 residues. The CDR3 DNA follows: TGTGCCAGCAGCTTAAACGGCGGTTCGTGGACAGATACGCAGTATTTT. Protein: CASSLNGGSWTDTQYF.

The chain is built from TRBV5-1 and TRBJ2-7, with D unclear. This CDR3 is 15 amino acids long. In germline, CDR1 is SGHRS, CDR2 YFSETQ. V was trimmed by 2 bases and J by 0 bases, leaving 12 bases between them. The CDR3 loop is CASSFLAESSYEQYF. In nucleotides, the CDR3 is TGCGCCAGCAGCTTTTTGGCGGAGAGCTCCTACGAGCAGTACTTC.

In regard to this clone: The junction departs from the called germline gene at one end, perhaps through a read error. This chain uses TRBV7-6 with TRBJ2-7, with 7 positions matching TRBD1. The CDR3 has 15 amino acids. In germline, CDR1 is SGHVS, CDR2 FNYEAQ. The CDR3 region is CASSLSLDRSYEQYF. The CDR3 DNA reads TGTGCCAGCAGCTTATCTTTGGACAGGAGCTACGAGCAGTACTTT.

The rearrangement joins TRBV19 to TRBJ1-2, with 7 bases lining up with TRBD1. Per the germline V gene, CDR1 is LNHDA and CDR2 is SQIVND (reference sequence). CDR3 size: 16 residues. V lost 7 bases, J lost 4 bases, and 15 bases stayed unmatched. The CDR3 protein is CASTALRETGSYGYTF. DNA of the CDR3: TGTGCCAGTACCGCCCTACGAGAGACAGGGTCCTATGGCTACACCTTC.

The CDR3 protein is CASSLDRGSDTQYF. CDR3 in DNA: TGTGCCAGCAGCTTGGACAGGGGGTCAGATACGCAGTATTTT. The rearrangement links TRBV11-2 to TRBJ2-3; 10 bases map to TRBD1. Germline V gene data show CDR1 as SGHAT and CDR2 as FQNNGV. The CDR3 spans 14 residues. V was clipped by 3 bases and J by 4 bases; unmatched bases: 1.

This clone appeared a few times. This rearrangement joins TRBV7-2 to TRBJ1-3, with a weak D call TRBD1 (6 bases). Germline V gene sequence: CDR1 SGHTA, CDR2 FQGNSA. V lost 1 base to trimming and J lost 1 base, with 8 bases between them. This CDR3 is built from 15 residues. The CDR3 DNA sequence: TGTGCCAGCAGCTTAGTTCAGGGGTCTGGAAACACCATATATTTT. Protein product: CASSLVQGSGNTIYF. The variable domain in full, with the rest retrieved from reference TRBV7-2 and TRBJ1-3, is GAGVSQSPSNKVTEKGKDVELRCDPISGHTALYWYRQSLGQGLEFLIYFQGNSAPDKSGLPSDRFSAERTGGSVSTLTIQRTQQEDSAVYLCASSLVQGSGNTIYFGEGSWLTVV.

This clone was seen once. The CDR3 DNA reads TGTGCCAGCAGTCTACAGGGGACGACCACAGATACGCAGTATTTT. It encodes CASSLQGTTTDTQYF. The V gene is TRBV27, the J gene TRBJ2-3; 7 nucleotides align to TRBD1. The CDR3 runs to 15 residues. Germline assignment: CDR1 MNHEY and CDR2 SMNVEV (reference sequence). With 5 bases clipped from V and 2 bases from J, the junction kept 7 bases outside the gene matches.

CDR3 bases: TGTGCCAGCAGCCCGGGGGGATCGAACACCGGGGAGCTGTTTTTT. This gives the protein CASSPGGSNTGELFF. The V call is TRBV7-9, the J call TRBJ2-2, with 7 bases that match TRBD2. The ends lost 5 bases at V and 0 bases at J; junction bases unmatched: 3. This CDR3 comprises 15 residues. Germline CDR1 reads SEHNR; CDR2 reads FQNEAQ (reference sequence).

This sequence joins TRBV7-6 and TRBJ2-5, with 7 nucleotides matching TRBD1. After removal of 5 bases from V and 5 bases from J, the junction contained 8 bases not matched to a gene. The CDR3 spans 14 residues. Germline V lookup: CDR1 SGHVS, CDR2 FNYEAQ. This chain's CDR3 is CASSIDRAVETQYF. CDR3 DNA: TGTGCCAGCAGCATTGACAGGGCAGTCGAGACCCAGTACTTC. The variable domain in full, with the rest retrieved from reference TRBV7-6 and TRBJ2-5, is GAGVSQSPRYKVTKRGQDVALRCDPISGHVSLYWYRQALGQGPEFLTYFNYEAQQDKSGLPNDRFSAERPEGSISTLTIQRTEQRDSAMYRCASSIDRAVETQYFGPGTRLLVL.

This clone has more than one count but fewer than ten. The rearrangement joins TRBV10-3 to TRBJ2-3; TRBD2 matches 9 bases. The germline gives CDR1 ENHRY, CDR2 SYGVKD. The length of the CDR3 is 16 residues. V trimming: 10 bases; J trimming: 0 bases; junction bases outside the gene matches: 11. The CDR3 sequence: CATAGQRGASTDTQYF. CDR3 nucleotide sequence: TGTGCCACCGCGGGGCAGCGGGGGGCTAGCACAGATACGCAGTATTTT.

CDR3: CAITPEASPYEQYF. The DNA of the CDR3 is TGTGCCATCACCCCAGAGGCGTCCCCCTACGAGCAGTACTTC. The genes are TRBV10-3 and TRBJ2-7; D is ambiguous. This CDR3 comprises 14 residues. The V gene lost 7 bases and the J gene lost 2 bases, with 15 bases spanning the gap. Germline V gives CDR1 ENHRY, CDR2 SYGVKD.

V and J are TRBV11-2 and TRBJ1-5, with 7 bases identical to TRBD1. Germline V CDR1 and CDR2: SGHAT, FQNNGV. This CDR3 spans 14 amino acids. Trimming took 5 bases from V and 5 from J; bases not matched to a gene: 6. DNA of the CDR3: TGTGCCAGCAGCATGGGGACAGTAGATCAGCCCCAGCATTTT. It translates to CASSMGTVDQPQHF.

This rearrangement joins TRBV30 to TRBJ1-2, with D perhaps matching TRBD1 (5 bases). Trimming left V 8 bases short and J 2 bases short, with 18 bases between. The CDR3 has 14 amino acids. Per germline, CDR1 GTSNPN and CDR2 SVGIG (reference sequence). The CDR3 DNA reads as TGTGCCGGCCGCGCAGCAGGGTCCAACTATGGCTACACCTTC. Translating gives CAGRAAGSNYGYTF.

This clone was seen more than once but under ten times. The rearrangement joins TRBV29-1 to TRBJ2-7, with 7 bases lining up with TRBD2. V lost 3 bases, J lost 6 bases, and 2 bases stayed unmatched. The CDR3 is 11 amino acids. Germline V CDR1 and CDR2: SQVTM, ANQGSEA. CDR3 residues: CSVDPGGEQYF. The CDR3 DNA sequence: TGCAGCGTTGACCCGGGGGGCGAGCAGTACTTC.

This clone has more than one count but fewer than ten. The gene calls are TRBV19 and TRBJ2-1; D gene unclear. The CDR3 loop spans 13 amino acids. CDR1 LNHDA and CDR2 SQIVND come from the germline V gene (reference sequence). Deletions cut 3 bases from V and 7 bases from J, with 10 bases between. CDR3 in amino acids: CASSMTRGNEQFF. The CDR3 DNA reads TGTGCCAGTAGTATGACTCGTGGGAATGAGCAGTTCTTC.

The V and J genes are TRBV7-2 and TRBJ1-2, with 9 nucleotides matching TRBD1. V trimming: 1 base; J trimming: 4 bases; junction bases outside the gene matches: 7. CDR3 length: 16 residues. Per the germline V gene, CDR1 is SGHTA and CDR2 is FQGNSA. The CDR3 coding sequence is TGTGCCAGCAGCTTAGTGAAGACAGGGGGTGGCTATGGCTACACCTTC. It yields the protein CASSLVKTGGGYGYTF.

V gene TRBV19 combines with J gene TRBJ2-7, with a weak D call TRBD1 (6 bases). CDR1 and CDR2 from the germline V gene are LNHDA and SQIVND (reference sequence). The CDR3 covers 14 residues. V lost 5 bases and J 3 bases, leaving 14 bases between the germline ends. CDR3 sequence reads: CASSLQIQGYEQYF. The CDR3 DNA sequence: TGTGCCAGTAGTCTCCAAATACAGGGCTACGAGCAGTACTTC. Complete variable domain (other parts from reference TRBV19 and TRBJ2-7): DGGITQSPKYLFRKEGQNVTLSCEQNLNHDAMYWYRQDPGQGLRLIYYSQIVNDFQKGDIAEGYSVSREKKESFPLTVTSAQKNPTAFYLCASSLQIQGYEQYFGPGTRLTVT.

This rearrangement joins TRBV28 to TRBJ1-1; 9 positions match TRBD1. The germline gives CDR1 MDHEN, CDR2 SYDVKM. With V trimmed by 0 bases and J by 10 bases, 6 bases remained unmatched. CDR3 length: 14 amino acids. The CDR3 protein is CASSLWHRGPGAFF. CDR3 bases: TGTGCCAGCAGTTTATGGCACAGGGGGCCGGGAGCTTTCTTT. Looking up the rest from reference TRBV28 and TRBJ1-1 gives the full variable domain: DVKVTQSSRYLVKRTGEKVFLECVQDMDHENMFWYRQDPGLGLRLIYFSYDVKMKEKGDIPEGYSVSREKKERFSLILESASTNQTSMYLCASSLWHRGPGAFFGQGTRLTVV.

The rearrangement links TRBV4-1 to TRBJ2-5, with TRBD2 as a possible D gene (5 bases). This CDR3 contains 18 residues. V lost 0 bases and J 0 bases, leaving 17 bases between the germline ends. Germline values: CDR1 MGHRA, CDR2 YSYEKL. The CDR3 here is CASSQDRSPGLYQETQYF. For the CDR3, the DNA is TGCGCCAGCAGCCAAGATCGGAGTCCCGGACTGTACCAAGAGACCCAGTACTTC.

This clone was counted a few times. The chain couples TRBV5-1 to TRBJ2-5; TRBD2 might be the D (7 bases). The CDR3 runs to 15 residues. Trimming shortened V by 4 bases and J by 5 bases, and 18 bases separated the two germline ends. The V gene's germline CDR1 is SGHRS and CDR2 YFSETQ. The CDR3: CASSLRGGPGETQYF. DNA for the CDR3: TGCGCCAGCAGCCTGAGGGGGGGCCCAGGGGAGACCCAGTACTTC.

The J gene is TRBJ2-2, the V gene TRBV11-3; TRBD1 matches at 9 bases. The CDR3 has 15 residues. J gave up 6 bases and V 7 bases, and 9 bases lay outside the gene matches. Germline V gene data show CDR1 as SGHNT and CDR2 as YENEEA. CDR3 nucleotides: TGTGCCAGCACCTCTACAGGGGGCGCTTCCGGGGAGCTGTTTTTT. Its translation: CASTSTGGASGELFF.

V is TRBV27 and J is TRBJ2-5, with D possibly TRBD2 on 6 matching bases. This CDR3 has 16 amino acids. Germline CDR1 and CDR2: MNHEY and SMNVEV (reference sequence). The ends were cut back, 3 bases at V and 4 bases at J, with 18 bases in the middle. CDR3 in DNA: TGTGCCAGCAGTTTTGGAGTAGGAGGGGAGGTAGAGACCCAGTACTTC. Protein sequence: CASSFGVGGEVETQYF.

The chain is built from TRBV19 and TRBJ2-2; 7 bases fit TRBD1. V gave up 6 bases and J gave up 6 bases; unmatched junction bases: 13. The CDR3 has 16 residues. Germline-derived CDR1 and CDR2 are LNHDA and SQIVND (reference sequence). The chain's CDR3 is CASSSRGRRFPGELFF. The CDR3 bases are TGTGCCAGTAGCTCTAGGGGGCGCAGGTTCCCCGGGGAGCTGTTTTTT.

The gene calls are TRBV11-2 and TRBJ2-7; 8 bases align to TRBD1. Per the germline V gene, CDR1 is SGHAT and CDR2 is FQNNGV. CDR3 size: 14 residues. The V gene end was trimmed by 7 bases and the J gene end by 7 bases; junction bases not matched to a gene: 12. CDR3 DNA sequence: TGTGCCAGCACCAACAGGGGGGATATCCGGGAGCAGTACTTC. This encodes CASTNRGDIREQYF. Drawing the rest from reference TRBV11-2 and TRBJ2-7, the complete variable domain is EAGVAQSPRYKIIEKRQSVAFWCNPISGHATLYWYQQILGQGPKLLIQFQNNGVVDDSQLPKDRFSAERLKGVDSTLKIQPAKLEDSAVYLCASTNRGDIREQYFGPGTRLTVT.

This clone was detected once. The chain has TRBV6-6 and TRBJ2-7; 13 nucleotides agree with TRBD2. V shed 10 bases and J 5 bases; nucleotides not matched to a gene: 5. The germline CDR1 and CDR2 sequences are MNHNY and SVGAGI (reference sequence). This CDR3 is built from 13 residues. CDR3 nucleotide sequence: TGTGCCACCGCGGGACTAGCGGGGAACGAGCAGTACTTC. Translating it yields CATAGLAGNEQYF.

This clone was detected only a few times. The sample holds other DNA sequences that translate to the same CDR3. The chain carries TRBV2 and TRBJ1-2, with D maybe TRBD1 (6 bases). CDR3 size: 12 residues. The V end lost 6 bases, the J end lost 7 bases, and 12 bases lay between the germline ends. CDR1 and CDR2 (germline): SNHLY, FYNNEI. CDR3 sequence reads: CASRTGGGGYTF. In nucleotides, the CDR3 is TGTGCCAGCAGGACAGGCGGCGGTGGCTACACCTTC.